This T cell receptor beta chain was sequenced for a study of OX40 agonist ivuxolimab in advanced cancers. Looking at the study overall: The costimulatory receptor OX40 (CD134) was targeted by ivuxolimab, a fully human IgG2 agonistic monoclonal antibody. Intravenous ivuxolimab was administered to patients every 2 weeks at six dose levels: 0.01, 0.1, 0.3, 1.5, 3 and 10 mg/kg. Of the approximately 50 dose-escalation patients, hepatocellular carcinoma was present in about 19, melanoma in approximately 15, renal cell carcinoma in 9 and head and neck cancer in 9. The dose-escalation cohort was 82.7% male with a mean age of roughly 62 years, ranging from 23 to 79. Prior anti-PD-1, anti-PD-L1 or anti-CTLA-4 therapy was permitted, and about two fifths of dose-escalation patients had received checkpoint inhibitors. Partial responses occurred in three dose-escalation patients: two with cutaneous melanoma and one with hepatocellular carcinoma. The purpose of peripheral TCRbeta sequencing was to test whether ivuxolimab changed TCR sequence diversity and led to clonal T-cell expansion. The monotherapy dose-escalation portion (N of about 47 patients) of the phase I ivuxolimab trial is reported in the paper. What the work shows at the level of the full study, not this receptor alone: Clonal expansion of both CD4+ and CD8+ blood T cells was observed from baseline to week 6 at doses 0.1 to 3.0 mg/kg. The antigen specificity of the clonally expanded peripheral T cells was not determined. Low levels of normalized T-cell clonal expansion were also seen in some patients who did not respond. After ivuxolimab, CD8+ T cells had more expanded clones than CD4+ T cells on average. Partial responders in the 0.1-3.0 mg/kg groups had among the lowest normalized peripheral clonal expansion, especially among CD8+ T cells.

A remark on this clone: Its target antigen remains unknown. Base qualities are not recorded, but no much larger clone differs from it by a single base.

In the germline V gene, CDR1 corresponds to SGHAT and CDR2 to FQNNGV. From the cysteine up to the phenylalanine, the CDR3 has a length of 14 residues. CDR3 DNA is the only sequence kept; it has 42 bases, read in frame from the first base. Between the V and J ends, shortened by 3 bases and 3 bases respectively, the junction contains 8 bases. For sequencing of the TCRbeta CDR3 region, genomic DNA was extracted from the sorted cells. The immunoSEQ Assay was used for sequencing of TCRbeta CDR3 regions. Sourced from immuneACCESS, this table was stored by TCRdb with only in-frame sequences that have V and J called. A share of the clones is absent; for the studies checked, an unresolved V gene accounts for under half, and the remainder has no known explanation. This sample holds around 56,000 clones; roughly 90% were observed only once. 11% of the sample lies in the top ten. Patients with autoimmune disease history or receiving systemic immunosuppression were excluded from the trial. Peripheral blood for TCR sequencing was collected from all dose cohorts at baseline, on cycle 4 day 1, and on cycle 7 day 1. The samples were taken from a phase I, first-in-human, multicenter, open-label dose-escalation trial of ivuxolimab. The trial enrolled adults with locally advanced or metastatic head and neck squamous cell, hepatocellular, melanoma or renal cell carcinoma. Before TCR sequencing, CD4+ and CD8+ T cells were separately sorted from peripheral blood.

The rearrangement joined TRBV11-2 to TRBJ1-4; TRBD1 is possibly the D segment (6 matching bases). The sequence was collected from an adult with an advanced solid tumor such as melanoma, head and neck, liver or kidney cancer. Sequencing was performed on CD4+ or CD8+ T cells sorted from blood, taken in a trial of the OX40 agonist ivuxolimab. The CDR3 is CASSLGAANEKLFF. Read as DNA, the sequence is TGTGCCAGCAGCTTGGGGGCGGCTAATGAAAAACTGTTTTTT.